Listed below are T cell receptor beta chains from one sample, sequenced in a study of response to subunit inactivated influenza vaccine. TCRdb reprocessed the RT-PCR reads with MiXCR, giving one entry per CDR3 protein. The sample has 550,000 to 650,000 distinct CDR3 sequences; roughly 12% are singletons. Sequencing was performed on PBMCs from blood, taken on the day of vaccination. The receptors were sampled from a man between 45 and 60 years old who received an inactivated influenza vaccine. Both conserved end residues are part of each CDR3. Fields, in order: clone size, J gene, D gene, V gene, CDR3 DNA, CDR3 protein. A D gene is named only where the DNA matches it firmly. Expanded clones are given a class, and other clones once, few, many or no size at all.

abundance: .
j_gene: TRBJ2-1
d_gene: .
v_gene: TRBV7-3
CDR3nt: TGTGCCAGCAGCCCTACCCCGGGACCCCGCAACAATGAGCAGTTCTTC
CDR3aa: CASSPTPGPRNNEQFF

abundance: few
j_gene: TRBJ2-4
d_gene: TRBD1
v_gene: TRBV20-1
CDR3nt: TGCAGTGCTAGACCCACAGGGGGCAAAAACATTCAGTACTTC
CDR3aa: CSARPTGGKNIQYF

abundance: many
j_gene: TRBJ2-5
d_gene: .
v_gene: TRBV12-3/TRBV12-4
CDR3nt: TGTGCCAGCAGTTTAAGTCTAGATGAGACCCAGTACTTC
CDR3aa: CASSLSLDETQYF

abundance: many
j_gene: TRBJ1-3
d_gene: TRBD1
v_gene: TRBV12-3/TRBV12-4
CDR3nt: TGTGCCAGCAGGGGTACAGGGGGCTGGCTAAACACCATATATTTT
CDR3aa: CASRGTGGWLNTIYF

abundance: few
j_gene: TRBJ2-7
d_gene: .
v_gene: TRBV4-3
CDR3nt: TGCGCCAGCAGCCAAGACCTCCATCAAAACGAGCAGTACTTC
CDR3aa: CASSQDLHQNEQYF

abundance: many
j_gene: TRBJ2-7
d_gene: .
v_gene: TRBV3-1
CDR3nt: TGTGCCAGCGGGGAGCGGGCCAGTGAGCAGTACTTC
CDR3aa: CASGERASEQYF

abundance: .
j_gene: TRBJ2-7
d_gene: TRBD2
v_gene: TRBV7-2
CDR3nt: TGTGCCAGCAGCTGGGTGAGCGGGAGTTTTTCGGGCGAGCAGTACTTC
CDR3aa: CASSWVSGSFSGEQYF

abundance: .
j_gene: TRBJ2-1
d_gene: TRBD2
v_gene: TRBV5-6
CDR3nt: TGTGCCAGCAGCTCCGGACTAGCGGGGAGGTCCTACAATGAGCAGTTCTTC
CDR3aa: CASSSGLAGRSYNEQFF

abundance: many
j_gene: TRBJ2-7
d_gene: TRBD1
v_gene: TRBV12-3/TRBV12-4
CDR3nt: TGTGCCAGCAGCCGGACAGGGTCCTTTTCCGAGCAGTACTTC
CDR3aa: CASSRTGSFSEQYF

abundance: few
j_gene: TRBJ2-3
d_gene: .
v_gene: TRBV28
CDR3nt: TGTGCCAGCACCCTGGACTTCACAGATACGCAGTATTTT
CDR3aa: CASTLDFTDTQYF

abundance: .
j_gene: TRBJ2-1
d_gene: TRBD1
v_gene: TRBV7-2
CDR3nt: TGTGCCAGCAGGCAAGACAGGGGGAGCTACAATGAGCAGTTCTTC
CDR3aa: CASRQDRGSYNEQFF

abundance: many
j_gene: TRBJ2-7
d_gene: .
v_gene: TRBV4-1
CDR3nt: TGCGCCAGCAGCCAAGATCCCGGACGGAATGTTTGGTACGAGCAGTACTTC
CDR3aa: CASSQDPGRNVWYEQYF

abundance: few
j_gene: TRBJ2-7
d_gene: .
v_gene: TRBV12-3/TRBV12-4
CDR3nt: TGTGCCAGCAGTCCGAGCGGGACCAAAGGGGGCGAGCAGTACTTC
CDR3aa: CASSPSGTKGGEQYF

abundance: many
j_gene: TRBJ2-2
d_gene: TRBD2
v_gene: TRBV5-1
CDR3nt: TGCGCCAGCAGCTTGGATGGCGGGAGGAACACCGGGGAGCTGTTTTTT
CDR3aa: CASSLDGGRNTGELFF

abundance: many
j_gene: TRBJ2-4
d_gene: .
v_gene: TRBV29-1
CDR3nt: TGCAGCGTTGTACGACCTGGAATGGGCGTCGGCATTCAGTACTTC
CDR3aa: CSVVRPGMGVGIQYF

abundance: .
j_gene: TRBJ1-2
d_gene: TRBD1
v_gene: TRBV7-2
CDR3nt: TGTGCCAGCAGCCCACAGGGACAGGGGGCGCCCTATGGCTACACCTTC
CDR3aa: CASSPQGQGAPYGYTF

abundance: many
j_gene: TRBJ2-1
d_gene: .
v_gene: TRBV7-8
CDR3nt: TGTGCCAGCAGCTCCCCATTAAGCTCCTACAATGAGCAGTTCTTC
CDR3aa: CASSSPLSSYNEQFF

abundance: .
j_gene: TRBJ2-5
d_gene: TRBD2
v_gene: TRBV7-2
CDR3nt: TGTGCCAGCAGCTTAGTTGCGGGGGGGCCTGTATTCGAGACCCAGTACTTC
CDR3aa: CASSLVAGGPVFETQYF

abundance: .
j_gene: TRBJ2-7
d_gene: .
v_gene: TRBV10-3
CDR3nt: TGTGCCATCAGTGGATCAGGGTCGGCCGAGCAGTACTTC
CDR3aa: CAISGSGSAEQYF

abundance: few
j_gene: TRBJ2-7
d_gene: TRBD1
v_gene: TRBV5-5
CDR3nt: TGTGCCAGCAGCTTTTACCCCGGGACAGTAAGCTCCGAGCAGTACTTC
CDR3aa: CASSFYPGTVSSEQYF

abundance: .
j_gene: TRBJ1-1
d_gene: TRBD1
v_gene: TRBV4-1
CDR3nt: TGCGCCAGCAGCCAAGGGACAGGGGATACCCTGAATGCTTTCTTT
CDR3aa: CASSQGTGDTLNAFF

abundance: few
j_gene: TRBJ2-7
d_gene: .
v_gene: TRBV29-1
CDR3nt: TGCAGCGTCATGGACAGTACCTACGAGCAGTACTTC
CDR3aa: CSVMDSTYEQYF

abundance: few
j_gene: TRBJ2-4
d_gene: TRBD2
v_gene: TRBV6-5
CDR3nt: TGTGCCAGCAGTTACGGGACTACGTTGGCCAAAAACATTCAGTACTTC
CDR3aa: CASSYGTTLAKNIQYF

abundance: .
j_gene: TRBJ2-5
d_gene: .
v_gene: TRBV12-3/TRBV12-4
CDR3nt: TGTGCCAGCAGTTTGAGGAGGACCCAAGAGACCCAGTACTTC
CDR3aa: CASSLRRTQETQYF

abundance: few
j_gene: TRBJ2-1
d_gene: .
v_gene: TRBV12-3/TRBV12-4
CDR3nt: TGTGCCAGCAGTTTACAGCATCTCAATGAGCAGTTCTTC
CDR3aa: CASSLQHLNEQFF

abundance: .
j_gene: TRBJ2-7
d_gene: .
v_gene: TRBV7-2
CDR3nt: TGTGCCAGCAGACTCGGGGCCTTGAGTTCCTACGAGCAGTACTTC
CDR3aa: CASRLGALSSYEQYF

abundance: few
j_gene: TRBJ2-3
d_gene: TRBD2
v_gene: TRBV20-1
CDR3nt: TGCAGTGCTAGTGCCAGCGGGATGGCGGATACGCAGTATTTT
CDR3aa: CSASASGMADTQYF

abundance: few
j_gene: TRBJ2-5
d_gene: TRBD2
v_gene: TRBV11-3
CDR3nt: TGTGCCAGCAGCTTAGGGGTGGGAGGGCCTGAGGAGACCCAGTACTTC
CDR3aa: CASSLGVGGPEETQYF

abundance: few
j_gene: TRBJ1-4
d_gene: TRBD1
v_gene: TRBV7-9
CDR3nt: TGTGCCAGCAGCTTAGTGGGACAGGGAGATGAAAAACTGTTTTTT
CDR3aa: CASSLVGQGDEKLFF

abundance: few
j_gene: TRBJ2-1
d_gene: .
v_gene: TRBV9
CDR3nt: TGTGCCAGCAGCGTAGCCGGGGGTACTTACAATGAGCAGTTCTTC
CDR3aa: CASSVAGGTYNEQFF

abundance: .
j_gene: TRBJ2-1
d_gene: .
v_gene: TRBV7-2
CDR3nt: TGTGCCAGCAGCTTAGCGTCAGGGGTAATCGGTGAGCAGTTCTTC
CDR3aa: CASSLASGVIGEQFF

abundance: .
j_gene: TRBJ2-3
d_gene: TRBD2
v_gene: TRBV6-1
CDR3nt: TGTGCCAGCAGTGCCCTTATCTTGCTAGCGGGAGGAACAGATACGCAGTATTTT
CDR3aa: CASSALILLAGGTDTQYF

abundance: few
j_gene: TRBJ1-5
d_gene: .
v_gene: TRBV20-1
CDR3nt: TGCAGTGCTAGCTCCCCCCGGGGGGTTCTAGGGGCCCAGCATTTT
CDR3aa: CSASSPRGVLGAQHF

abundance: .
j_gene: TRBJ2-6
d_gene: .
v_gene: TRBV5-1
CDR3nt: TGCGCCAGCAGCTTGGGGGAACTGGGGGCCAACGTCCTGACTTTC
CDR3aa: CASSLGELGANVLTF

abundance: few
j_gene: TRBJ2-3
d_gene: TRBD1
v_gene: TRBV18
CDR3nt: TGTGCCAGCTCACGACAGGGGCCAGGGGCTACAGATACGCAGTATTTT
CDR3aa: CASSRQGPGATDTQYF

abundance: once
j_gene: TRBJ2-1
d_gene: TRBD2
v_gene: TRBV6-2/TRBV6-3
CDR3nt: TGTGCCAGCACCCCAAGCGGGACTTCCGCGCGTGAGCAGTTCTTC
CDR3aa: CASTPSGTSAREQFF

abundance: .
j_gene: TRBJ2-7
d_gene: .
v_gene: TRBV20-1
CDR3nt: TGCAGTGCTAGAGTTGGGCGGACCTCTACCTACGAGCAGTACTTC
CDR3aa: CSARVGRTSTYEQYF

abundance: many
j_gene: TRBJ2-7
d_gene: .
v_gene: TRBV5-1
CDR3nt: TGCGCCAGCAGCTTGTTTAGCGGCAAGGAGTACGAGCAGTACTTC
CDR3aa: CASSLFSGKEYEQYF

abundance: .
j_gene: TRBJ2-1
d_gene: .
v_gene: TRBV20-1
CDR3nt: TGCAGTGCTTTTCTAGGGGTCCATGAGCAGTTCTTC
CDR3aa: CSAFLGVHEQFF

abundance: few
j_gene: TRBJ2-1
d_gene: TRBD2
v_gene: TRBV7-7
CDR3nt: TGTGCCAGCAGCCCCGGGACTAGCGGGAGGGCCTCCTACAATGAGCAGTTCTTC
CDR3aa: CASSPGTSGRASYNEQFF

abundance: few
j_gene: TRBJ1-5
d_gene: .
v_gene: TRBV15
CDR3nt: TGTGCCACCAGCAGAGGGGGGGGCCGAAATCAGCCCCAGCATTTT
CDR3aa: CATSRGGGRNQPQHF

abundance: few
j_gene: TRBJ2-3
d_gene: TRBD1
v_gene: TRBV7-9
CDR3nt: TGTGCCAGCAGCTTTAGCCGAGGGGGCGGCACAGATACGCAGTATTTT
CDR3aa: CASSFSRGGGTDTQYF

abundance: many
j_gene: TRBJ2-3
d_gene: .
v_gene: TRBV7-2
CDR3nt: TGTGCCAGCAGCTTCAGGGGCACAGATACGCAGTATTTT
CDR3aa: CASSFRGTDTQYF

abundance: .
j_gene: TRBJ2-1
d_gene: .
v_gene: TRBV7-9
CDR3nt: TGTGCCAGCAGCTCCAGGGTTAATGAGCAGTTCTTC
CDR3aa: CASSSRVNEQFF

abundance: .
j_gene: TRBJ1-6
d_gene: .
v_gene: TRBV5-1
CDR3nt: TGCGCCAGCAGCCCCGAACAGGGAGGGAATTCACCCCTCCACTTT
CDR3aa: CASSPEQGGNSPLHF

abundance: few
j_gene: TRBJ1-2
d_gene: .
v_gene: TRBV10-1
CDR3nt: TGCGCCAGCAGTGAGAGCCTTAACTATGGCTACACCTTC
CDR3aa: CASSESLNYGYTF

abundance: .
j_gene: TRBJ2-2
d_gene: TRBD1
v_gene: TRBV10-2
CDR3nt: TGCGCCAGCAACCCCCACACAGGGGGCGTCGGGGAGCTGTTTTTT
CDR3aa: CASNPHTGGVGELFF

abundance: .
j_gene: TRBJ1-6
d_gene: TRBD1
v_gene: TRBV15
CDR3nt: TGTGCCACCAGCAGAGGACAGGGAAATTCACCCCTCCACTTT
CDR3aa: CATSRGQGNSPLHF

abundance: .
j_gene: TRBJ2-7
d_gene: TRBD2
v_gene: TRBV7-6
CDR3nt: TGTGCCAGCAGCTTAGCTATCGGACTAGCGGAACGATACGAGCAGTACTTC
CDR3aa: CASSLAIGLAERYEQYF

abundance: .
j_gene: TRBJ2-5
d_gene: .
v_gene: TRBV7-2
CDR3nt: TGTGCCAGCAGCACTGGGACTCACGGCTGGGAGACCCAGTACTTC
CDR3aa: CASSTGTHGWETQYF

abundance: few
j_gene: TRBJ2-7
d_gene: .
v_gene: TRBV11-2
CDR3nt: TGTGCCAGCAGTTTTACTCCGGTTGGCGAGCAGTACTTC
CDR3aa: CASSFTPVGEQYF

abundance: .
j_gene: TRBJ1-6
d_gene: .
v_gene: TRBV6-1
CDR3nt: TGTGCCACCAAGTACACAGGGTATAATTCACCCCTCCACTTT
CDR3aa: CATKYTGYNSPLHF

abundance: few
j_gene: TRBJ2-7
d_gene: TRBD2
v_gene: TRBV12-3/TRBV12-4
CDR3nt: TGTGCCAGCAGTTTGGGGGGGAAGTACGAGCAGTACTTC
CDR3aa: CASSLGGKYEQYF

abundance: .
j_gene: TRBJ2-3
d_gene: TRBD2
v_gene: TRBV7-9
CDR3nt: TGTGCCAGCAGCAGATGGACCCTAGCGGGAGGGCCGGATACGCAGTATTTT
CDR3aa: CASSRWTLAGGPDTQYF